The 24 T cell receptor beta chains below all came from one sample that was sequenced in a study of shared clonotypes between healthy human individuals (dated by TCRdb to 2020 to 2021). To prepare the library, the immunoSEQ multiplex PCR assay was applied. TCRdb obtained this table from immuneACCESS and retained in-frame rearrangements with V and J assigned. These tables miss some clones; where compared with another copy, unresolved V genes account for less than half of the shortfall, and the remainder is unexplained. The table for this sample lists 450,000 to 550,000 clones; around 74% of them were counted only once. Together, the top ten hold around 13% of the sample. The source material was PBMCs. The receptor source for this set is a middle-aged woman in good health. Some clones in this sample may be carry-over from other donors' samples.

This rearrangement joins TRBV6-6 to TRBJ2-1, with TRBD2 as a possible D gene (5 bases). CDR3 size: 14 residues. Trimming left V 5 bases short and J 0 bases short, with 8 bases between. Germline lookup yields CDR1 MNHNY and CDR2 SVGAGI (reference sequence). CDR3 sequence (DNA): TGTGCCAGCAGTCCGGGGAGCTCCTACAATGAGCAGTTCTTC. Protein product: CASSPGSSYNEQFF.

The chain recombines TRBV7-6 with TRBJ2-3; maybe TRBD2 (5 bases). Germline loops: CDR1 SGHVS, CDR2 FNYEAQ. The CDR3 is made up of 21 amino acids. The ends were cut back, 1 base at V and 1 base at J, with 27 bases in the middle. This CDR3 reads CASSLELVGVANISCTDTQYF. In DNA form, the CDR3 reads TGTGCCAGCAGCTTAGAATTGGTCGGGGTAGCGAACATATCTTGCACAGATACGCAGTATTTT. The variable domain in full, completed from reference TRBV7-6 and TRBJ2-3, reads GAGVSQSPRYKVTKRGQDVALRCDPISGHVSLYWYRQALGQGPEFLTYFNYEAQQDKSGLPNDRFSAERPEGSISTLTIQRTEQRDSAMYRCASSLELVGVANISCTDTQYFGPGTRLTVL.

V gene TRBV4-1 combines with J gene TRBJ2-7; 11 bases are a match to TRBD1. Germline trimming cut 1 base from V and 4 bases from J; bases unmatched to any gene: 6. The CDR3 extends over 16 amino acids. Looked up from germline, CDR1 is MGHRA and CDR2 is YSYEKL. The CDR3 nucleotides read TGCGCCAGCAGCCAAGTTGGGGACAGGGGGGAGTACGAGCAGTACTTC. It yields the protein CASSQVGDRGEYEQYF.

This clone appeared a few times. The J gene is TRBJ2-3, the V gene TRBV5-6, with 10 positions matching TRBD2. V was clipped by 4 bases and J by 2 bases; unmatched bases: 7. From germline, CDR1 is SGHDT and CDR2 YYEEEE. The length of the CDR3 is 16 residues. The CDR3 here is CASSPLAGEITDTQYF. The CDR3 DNA reads as TGTGCCAGCAGCCCCCTAGCGGGAGAGATCACAGATACGCAGTATTTT.

This chain connects TRBV7-2 to TRBJ2-7; 9 bases are a match to TRBD1. This CDR3 comprises 15 residues. The J segment lost 5 bases and the V segment lost 1 base, leaving 6 bases of the junction unmatched. Germline lookup yields CDR1 SGHTA and CDR2 FQGNSA. The CDR3 here is CASSLGLGTGNEQYF. CDR3 sequence (DNA): TGTGCCAGCAGCTTAGGTCTCGGGACAGGGAACGAGCAGTACTTC.

The chain employs TRBV28 and TRBJ2-1; TRBD2 aligns across 7 bases. The CDR3 sequence is 16 residues long. Trimming at V came to 5 bases and at J to 5 bases, leaving 12 bases not matched to a gene. CDR1 and CDR2 (germline): MDHEN, SYDVKM. CDR3 amino acids: CASSPHTGGYNNEQFF. CDR3 bases: TGTGCCAGCAGTCCGCACACGGGAGGTTATAACAATGAGCAGTTCTTC.

The chain uses TRBV20-1 and TRBJ1-1; TRBD1 aligns across 7 bases. V lost 3 bases to trimming and J lost 11 bases; unmatched junction nucleotides: 6. This CDR3 has 11 amino acids. The germline V gene encodes CDR1 DFQATT and CDR2 SNEGSKA (reference sequence). DNA for the CDR3: TGCAGTGCTAGGGGGACAGCCAAGGCTTTCTTT. This sequence encodes CSARGTAKAFF.

This clone was detected once. The chain carries TRBV10-2 and TRBJ2-7; D is possibly TRBD2 (7 bases). This CDR3 contains 16 residues. The V and J ends lost 0 bases and 4 bases respectively, with 16 bases between them. CDR1 and CDR2 (germline): WSHSY, SAAADI. The chain's CDR3 is CASSESGGGLSYEQYF. The CDR3 DNA reads TGCGCCAGCAGTGAGTCGGGGGGGGGCCTCTCTTACGAGCAGTACTTC.

In DNA, the CDR3 is TGTGCCATCAGTACAACAGGGGGAGGATCTGGAAACACCATATATTTT. It is translated as CAISTTGGGSGNTIYF. The rearrangement joins TRBV10-3 to TRBJ1-3, with TRBD1 matching 8 bases. This CDR3 region has 16 residues. The V gene end was trimmed by 5 bases and the J gene end by 1 base; junction bases not matched to a gene: 7. The V gene's germline CDR1 is ENHRY and CDR2 SYGVKD.

CDR3 sequence: CASSREPPSGSGDEQFF. CDR3 sequence (DNA): TGCGCCAGCAGCCGAGAGCCCCCTAGCGGGAGCGGGGATGAGCAGTTCTTC. The genes are TRBV4-3 and TRBJ2-1; the match to TRBD2 covers 10 bases. The CDR3 is 17 amino acids. The germline gives CDR1 LGHNA, CDR2 YSLEER. Losses at the gene ends were 4 bases for V and 8 bases for J; bases not matched to a gene: 14.

In its sample, this clone was seen once. The chain links TRBV28 to TRBJ2-2; D is tentatively TRBD1 or TRBD2 (6 bases each). CDR3 length: 13 residues. The germline V gene encodes CDR1 MDHEN and CDR2 SYDVKM. The germline V and J ends were trimmed by 8 bases and 3 bases, with 10 bases remaining between them. The CDR3 region has the DNA TGTGCCAGCCACAGGGAGGACACCGGGGAGCTGTTTTTT. Its translation: CASHREDTGELFF.

The rearrangement uses TRBV7-2 and TRBJ2-3; 11 nucleotides agree with TRBD2. CDR1 is SGHTA, CDR2 FQGNSA, per germline. The CDR3 is 16 residues long. The V gene end was trimmed by 4 bases and the J gene end by 7 bases; junction bases not matched to a gene: 10. CDR3: CASSSTSGSFVYTQYF. CDR3 bases: TGTGCCAGCAGCTCCACTAGCGGGAGTTTCGTGTATACGCAGTATTTT.

This chain uses TRBV30 with TRBJ2-2; TRBD2 is a possible D gene (5 bases). With 5 bases removed from V and 4 bases from J, the gap between germline ends came to 8 bases. Germline V gives CDR1 GTSNPN, CDR2 SVGIG (reference sequence). This CDR3 region has 12 residues. CDR3 region: CAWGLVTGELFF. The CDR3 bases are TGTGCCTGGGGACTGGTCACCGGGGAGCTGTTTTTT.

V is TRBV27 and J is TRBJ2-3; TRBD2 aligns across 8 bases. CDR1 is MNHEY and CDR2 is SMNVEV in the germline V gene (reference sequence). The ends lost 3 bases at V and 15 bases at J; junction bases unmatched: 26. CDR3 size: 18 residues. CDR3: CASSFPSRGDGLGLVHYF. The CDR3 DNA reads TGTGCCAGCAGTTTTCCGAGTCGGGGGGACGGACTGGGACTAGTTCATTATTTT.

The chain uses TRBV15 and TRBJ2-2, with a possible D match to TRBD1 (5 bases). Trimming removed 3 bases from V and 7 bases from J, with 12 bases in between. The V gene's germline CDR1 is LNHNV and CDR2 YYDKDF (reference sequence). The CDR3 length is 14 residues. CDR3 in amino acids: CATSSQGAHGELFF. The CDR3 coding sequence is TGTGCCACCAGCAGCCAGGGTGCGCACGGGGAGCTGTTTTTT. The complete variable domain, with remaining parts taken from reference TRBV15 and TRBJ2-2, reads DAMVIQNPRYQVTQFGKPVTLSCSQTLNHNVMYWYQQKSSQAPKLLFHYYDKDFNNEADTPDNFQSRRPNTSFCFLDIRSPGLGDTAMYLCATSSQGAHGELFFGEGSRLTVL.

Here the CDR3 DNA reads TGTGCCAGCAGTCTCTTTGGGGCAGGATCTAGCGGGAGCCACGAGCAGTACTTC. This codes for CASSLFGAGSSGSHEQYF. V usage is TRBV28 and J usage is TRBJ2-7; TRBD2 matches at 10 bases. V shed 5 bases and J 5 bases; nucleotides not matched to a gene: 18. The CDR3 runs to 18 residues. The germline V gene has CDR1 MDHEN and CDR2 SYDVKM. The complete variable domain, with remaining parts taken from reference TRBV28 and TRBJ2-7, reads DVKVTQSSRYLVKRTGEKVFLECVQDMDHENMFWYRQDPGLGLRLIYFSYDVKMKEKGDIPEGYSVSREKKERFSLILESASTNQTSMYLCASSLFGAGSSGSHEQYFGPGTRLTVT.

The rearrangement joins TRBV7-8 to TRBJ1-1, with D possibly matching TRBD1 (5 bases). CDR3 size: 14 residues. CDR1 is SGHVS, CDR2 FQNEAQ, per germline. V dropped 1 base and J dropped 4 bases, with 10 bases sitting between them. The CDR3 is CASSLGRGGTEAFF. The CDR3 coding sequence is TGTGCCAGCAGCTTAGGTCGGGGCGGCACTGAAGCTTTCTTT.

Worth noting for this clone: Within the sample, other DNA sequences also encode this same CDR3. The chain couples TRBV2 to TRBJ1-5; maybe TRBD1 (5 bases). This CDR3 is built from 13 residues. CDR1 and CDR2 (germline): SNHLY, FYNNEI. Trimming stripped 6 bases from V and 3 bases from J, with 9 bases between. The CDR3 protein is CASRGDSNQPQHF. The CDR3 bases are TGTGCCAGCAGAGGGGACTCCAATCAGCCCCAGCATTTT.

This chain connects TRBV7-9 to TRBJ2-5, with D tentatively TRBD1 or TRBD2 (5 bases each). The DNA end is a closer match to TRBJ2-7, so the J assignment may be wrong. The CDR3 extends over 15 amino acids. Germline V gives CDR1 SEHNR, CDR2 FQNEAQ (reference sequence). The CDR3 nucleotides are TGTGCCAGCAGCTCGAGGGGCACAGGAGCCGGCGAGCAGTACTTC. As protein: CASSSRGTGAGEQYF.

This clone was recorded only once. The rearrangement joins TRBV19 to TRBJ2-5, with 8 bases aligning to TRBD2. V trimming: 7 bases; J trimming: 5 bases; junction bases outside the gene matches: 6. This CDR3 contains 13 residues. The germline gives CDR1 LNHDA, CDR2 SQIVND (reference sequence). CDR3 in amino acids: CASKVTGGETQYF. CDR3 coding DNA: TGTGCCAGTAAGGTCACGGGAGGGGAGACCCAGTACTTC.

This chain connects TRBV28 to TRBJ2-5, with D tentatively TRBD2 (5 bases). This CDR3 contains 17 residues. The V and J ends lost 2 bases and 3 bases respectively, with 19 bases between them. Germline-derived CDR1 and CDR2 are MDHEN and SYDVKM. DNA of the CDR3: TGTGCCAGCAGTTTAGGCCTCCTGGGAGCCGGGGAAGAGACCCAGTACTTC. It specifies CASSLGLLGAGEETQYF.

This sequence joins TRBV27 and TRBJ1-1; tentatively, D is TRBD1 (6 bases). Trimming took 0 bases from V and 11 from J, leaving 10 bases between them. The CDR3 sequence is 12 residues long. Germline V lookup: CDR1 MNHEY, CDR2 SMNVEV (reference sequence). CDR3 sequence reads: CASSLSGGRAFF. The CDR3 bases are TGTGCCAGCAGTTTATCGGGGGGCAGGGCTTTCTTT.

The genes are TRBV14 and TRBJ2-2, with TRBD2 identical over 9 bases. V lost 0 bases, J lost 5 bases, and 10 bases stayed unmatched. Looked up from germline, CDR1 is SGHDN and CDR2 is FVKESK. The CDR3 covers 18 residues. The CDR3 region is CASSQERGLAGRTGELFF. In DNA form, the CDR3 reads TGTGCCAGCAGCCAAGAAAGGGGTCTAGCGGGACGGACCGGGGAGCTGTTTTTT. Variable domain in full (rest from reference TRBV14 and TRBJ2-2): EAGVTQFPSHSVIEKGQTVTLRCDPISGHDNLYWYRRVMGKEIKFLLHFVKESKQDESGMPNNRFLAERTGGTYSTLKVQPAELEDSGVYFCASSQERGLAGRTGELFFGEGSRLTVL.

This chain uses TRBV5-1 with TRBJ2-7, with 10 bases lining up with TRBD1. From germline, CDR1 is SGHRS and CDR2 YFSETQ. The V segment lost 3 bases and the J segment 5 bases; nucleotides outside the gene matches: 5. CDR3 size: 14 residues. CDR3 nucleotide sequence: TGCGCCAGCAGCTCGACCGGGACAGGGGACGAGCAGTACTTC. This sequence encodes CASSSTGTGDEQYF.